This T cell receptor (beta chain) was obtained from a study of blood T cell repertoires in COVID-19. Overall study context: PBMCs, B-cell-depleted T cells, or T cells were the source of the cDNA or gDNA that made up the material.

V was cut by 5 bases and J by 1 base, with 11 bases left in between. From germline, CDR1 is LNHDA and CDR2 SQIVND (reference sequence). CDR3 length: 14 residues. Using immunoSEQ multiplex PCR, the repertoire was profiled, and TCRdb retains in-frame clones only, with some absent. The repertoire holds some 300,000 clones, with roughly 84% as singletons. The sequenced material came from PBMCs or T cells enriched from blood (not recorded which). This sequence joins TRBV19 and TRBJ1-1; D may be TRBD1 (6 bases). The TCR was taken from a woman between 25 and 40 years old who had recovered from COVID-19. CDR3 sequence (DNA): TGTGCCAGTAGTGCGTGGACAGAGAACACTGAAGCTTTCTTT. Amino acid sequence: CASSAWTENTEAFF.